Listed below are T cell receptor beta chains from one sample, sequenced in a study of radiotherapy plus CTLA-4 blockade in lung cancer. The assay was immunoSEQ multiplex PCR, and TCRdb's table has in-frame clones only and misses some. The sample yields 30,000 to 45,000 clones, around 77% seen once. The starting material was peripheral blood, obtained from a patient treated with radiotherapy plus ipilimumab. Every receptor here comes from a human donor with non-small cell lung cancer who had stable disease on radiotherapy plus ipilimumab. Each CDR3 is given with its conserved first and last residue. Each record gives: V gene, clone size, J gene, D gene, CDR3 DNA, CDR3 protein. The D gene is left open where the match is weak. Clone size, where shown, is once, few, many, or a class for clones that have expanded.

>TRBV7-6|once|TRBJ1-3|-
TGTGCCAGCAGCTTAAGGGGGACTGGAAACACCATATATTTT
CASSLRGTGNTIYF
>TRBV15|-|TRBJ1-5|-
TGTGCCACCAGCCGAGGAGACAGGTCGGGAAATCAGCCCCAGCATTTT
CATSRGDRSGNQPQHF
>TRBV5-4|-|TRBJ2-1|TRBD1
TGTGCCAGCAGCTTGGGGACAGGGGGGGTCAATGAGCAGTTCTTC
CASSLGTGGVNEQFF
>TRBV29-1|-|TRBJ1-2|-
TGCAGCGTTGATAACAGGGTTAGTGGCTACACCTTC
CSVDNRVSGYTF
>TRBV29-1|-|TRBJ2-2|-
TGCAGCGCCGGGTTAGGGGCGAACACCGGGGAGCTGTTTTTT
CSAGLGANTGELFF
>TRBV11-2|once|TRBJ2-3|TRBD2
TGTGCCAGCAGCTCCCACGGACTAGCGGGGGCAGATACGCAGTATTTT
CASSSHGLAGADTQYF
>TRBV25-1|-|TRBJ1-2|TRBD1
TGTGCCAGCAGTGATTCAGGGACAGGTCCGGGGGGCTACACCTTC
CASSDSGTGPGGYTF
>TRBV19|-|TRBJ2-7|TRBD2
TGTGCCAGTAGCCCGGGGGGGACCTACGAGCAGTACTTC
CASSPGGTYEQYF
>TRBV4-2|few|TRBJ2-3|TRBD1
TGTGCCAGCAGCCAAGCCAACAGGGGATTCACAGATACGCAGTATTTT
CASSQANRGFTDTQYF
>TRBV7-3|-|TRBJ1-3|-
TGTGCCAGCAGCTTGGGGGGATCGGGCACCATATATTTT
CASSLGGSGTIYF
>TRBV23-1|-|TRBJ1-6|-
TGCGCCAGCAGTCACCTCAAAGGGCTAGCGGATAATTCACCCCTCCACTTT
CASSHLKGLADNSPLHF
>TRBV9|-|TRBJ1-1|-
TGTGCCAGCAGCGCCAAGCCCGGCACTGAAGCTTTCTTT
CASSAKPGTEAFF
>TRBV4-3|-|TRBJ2-7|-
TGCGCCAGCAGCCAAGTCGCGGACACGAGCTCCTACGAGCAGTACTTC
CASSQVADTSSYEQYF
>TRBV11-3|-|TRBJ2-5|TRBD2
TGTGCCAGCAGCGGGAGGTCGGGGGGAAGGATCCCGGAGACCCAGTACTTC
CASSGRSGGRIPETQYF
>TRBV5-1|-|TRBJ1-2|TRBD1
TGCGCCAGCAGCCCCTCGACAGGGGCGAACTATGGCTACACCTTC
CASSPSTGANYGYTF
>TRBV7-9|-|TRBJ1-1|-
TGTGCCAGCAGCTTAAGCGCGAACACTGAAGCTTTCTTT
CASSLSANTEAFF
>TRBV11-1|-|TRBJ2-3|TRBD2
TGTGCCAGCAGCTGGAGCGGGGGGGCCCGAAGAGATACGCAGTATTTT
CASSWSGGARRDTQYF
>TRBV5-1|-|TRBJ1-3|-
TGCGCCAGCAGCTATGGAGAATTCGGCACCATATATTTT
CASSYGEFGTIYF
>TRBV19|few|TRBJ2-3|TRBD1
TGTGCCAGTAGGAGGACAGGCAGCCCCACAGATACGCAGTATTTT
CASRRTGSPTDTQYF
>TRBV7-9|-|TRBJ2-1|TRBD1
TGTGCCAGCAGCCACGTCGACAGGGCTGAGCAGTTCTTC
CASSHVDRAEQFF
>TRBV6-4|-|TRBJ2-5|TRBD2
TGTGCCAGCAGTCGGACTAGCGGGAGCCAAGAGACCCAGTACTTC
CASSRTSGSQETQYF
>TRBV21-1|-|TRBJ1-3|-
TGTGCCAGCGGTAGTAGGGGGCAAGGCTCTGGAAACACCATATATTTT
CASGSRGQGSGNTIYF
>TRBV9|-|TRBJ1-4|-
TGTGCCAGCAGCGTAGGGCCTAATGAAAAACTGTTTTTT
CASSVGPNEKLFF
>TRBV29-1|-|TRBJ2-1|TRBD2
TGCAGCGTTGGTTGGCTAGCGGGGGGGAAGGAGCAGTTCTTC
CSVGWLAGGKEQFF
>TRBV6-1|-|TRBJ1-2|-
TGTGCCAGCAGGTCGACAGGAGACTATGGCTACACCTTC
CASRSTGDYGYTF
>TRBV19|-|TRBJ1-3|-
TGTGCCAGTAGTAACGTGGCCTCTGGAAACACCATATATTTT
CASSNVASGNTIYF
>TRBV7-9|-|TRBJ2-7|TRBD2
TGTGCCAGCAGCTTAGCGCCTAGCGGGCAAACCTACGAGCAGTACTTC
CASSLAPSGQTYEQYF
>TRBV19|-|TRBJ2-1|TRBD1
TGTGCCAGTAGCATCGGGACAGACTCCTACAATGAGCAGTTCTTC
CASSIGTDSYNEQFF
>TRBV5-1|-|TRBJ1-3|TRBD1
TGCGCCAGCAGCTCAACGGACAGGGGCCACACCATATATTTT
CASSSTDRGHTIYF
>TRBV7-9|few|TRBJ1-2|-
TGTGCCTGCGAGGGGGAAGGAGGCTTGGGCTACACCTTC
CACEGEGGLGYTF
>TRBV4-1|few|TRBJ2-7|TRBD1
TGCGCCAGCAGCCACAGGACAGGGCGGGAGCAGTACTTC
CASSHRTGREQYF
>TRBV7-6|-|TRBJ2-5|TRBD1
TGTGCCAGCAGTCGAGGGGGCCCTCAAGAGACCCAGTACTTC
CASSRGGPQETQYF
>TRBV7-3|-|TRBJ2-1|TRBD2
TGTGCCAGCAGCTTAGCAGCGGGGGGGCGCAATGAGCAGTTCTTC
CASSLAAGGRNEQFF
>TRBV9|-|TRBJ2-2|TRBD2
TGTGCCAGCAGCGTACTTCCCCTAGCGGGGGGCCGGGGCACCGGGGAGCTGTTTTTT
CASSVLPLAGGRGTGELFF
>TRBV15|-|TRBJ2-3|TRBD1
TGTGCCACCAGCAGCCTGCCGAGGACAGGTCGCACAGATACGCAGTATTTT
CATSSLPRTGRTDTQYF
>TRBV5-1|-|TRBJ2-7|TRBD1
TGCGCCAGCAGCTTGGGGACAGGGGGCAGGAACGAGCAGTACTTC
CASSLGTGGRNEQYF
>TRBV7-9|-|TRBJ2-3|-
TGTGCCAGCAGCCTGACTAGTGGAGCAGATACGCAGTATTTT
CASSLTSGADTQYF
>TRBV7-2|-|TRBJ2-7|TRBD2
TGTGCCAGCAGCTTGATAGCGGGGGGCACCTTTTACGAGCAGTACTTC
CASSLIAGGTFYEQYF
>TRBV5-6|-|TRBJ2-7|-
TGTGCCAGCTCCTACAGGGCCACCTACGAGCAGTACTTC
CASSYRATYEQYF
>TRBV6-1|-|TRBJ2-7|-
TGTGCCAGCAGTGTCTACGGAGTCTACGAGCAGTACTTC
CASSVYGVYEQYF
>TRBV2|-|TRBJ2-1|TRBD1
TGTGCCAGCAGACAGGACAGGGACAATGAGCAGTTCTTC
CASRQDRDNEQFF
>TRBV7-9|-|TRBJ1-6|-
TGTGCCAGCAGCCCCCAGGGTTTTGGTTCACCCCTCCACTTT
CASSPQGFGSPLHF
>TRBV6-1|-|TRBJ1-2|-
-
CASILDRAVGYGYTF
>TRBV10-3|-|TRBJ2-7|-
TGTGCCACGGCGGCCACGTCTTCCTACGAGCAGTACTTC
CATAATSSYEQYF
>TRBV27|-|TRBJ1-2|-
TGTGCCAGCAGTTCTCGAACGGGGGGAGCTAACTATGGCTACACCTTC
CASSSRTGGANYGYTF
>TRBV2|few|TRBJ1-1|TRBD1
TGTGCCAGCAGTGCAGGGGGCCCTGAAGCTTTCTTT
CASSAGGPEAFF
>TRBV15|-|TRBJ1-4|TRBD1
TGTGCCACCAGCAGGGACAGGGTCACTAATGAAAAACTGTTTTTT
CATSRDRVTNEKLFF
>TRBV10-3|-|TRBJ2-1|-
TGTGCCATCAGTGAACCAGACAACAATGAGCAGTTCTTC
CAISEPDNNEQFF
>TRBV18|once|TRBJ1-2|-
TGTGCCAGCTATGGGACTCAGGGAAACTATGGCTACACCTTC
CASYGTQGNYGYTF
>TRBV7-8|-|TRBJ1-1|-
TGTGCCAGCAGAACTACTACGGTGAAGAACACTGAAGCTTTCTTT
CASRTTTVKNTEAFF
>TRBV4-1|-|TRBJ2-7|TRBD2
TGCGCCAGCAGCTGGGAGGGGCAGGGCTCCTACGAGCAGTACTTC
CASSWEGQGSYEQYF
>TRBV7-9|-|TRBJ2-3|-
TGTGCCAGCAGCCCCTACCTAGCAGATACGCAGTATTTT
CASSPYLADTQYF
>TRBV5-4|-|TRBJ2-7|TRBD1
TGTGCCAGCAGCTTTTGGACAGGGGTGGGCGAGCAGTACTTC
CASSFWTGVGEQYF
>TRBV7-8|-|TRBJ1-2|-
TGTGCCAGCAGCAGGGGAACTTCCTATGGCTACACCTTC
CASSRGTSYGYTF